This TCR beta chain was recovered during a study of T cell responses to AZD1222 COVID-19 vaccine. Study-level findings and limits: Only six or seven AZD1222 recipients were seropositive at baseline. Every sample of the repertoires postdated the peak T cell response. Increases in Spike-specific TCR breadth and depth were seen after two AZD1222 doses.

Germline V CDR1 and CDR2: MRHNA, SNTAGT. The CDR3 is 16 residues long. The V end was cut by 0 bases, the J end by 6 bases, with 17 bases between. Sequencing was performed with immunoSEQ multiplex PCR; in TCRdb, only in-frame clones are kept and a portion is missing. The top ten hold 2.5% to 3% of the sample, which has about 110,000 clones, approximately 94% seen once. Notes on this clone: Its antigen is unknown.

The material was peripheral blood, obtained 28 days after the second AZD1222 dose. The clonotype was recovered from an adult who received the AZD1222 COVID-19 vaccine. This sequence joins TRBV6-4 and TRBJ1-2; D not certain. CDR3 in amino acids: CASSDSISLSSHGYTF. The CDR3 DNA reads as TGTGCCAGCAGTGACTCGATTTCTCTTTCATCCCATGGCTACACCTTC.